These 21 T cell receptor beta chains were all obtained from the same sample, sequenced in a study of blood T cell repertoires in COVID-19. Produced via immunoSEQ multiplex PCR; TCRdb's table is partial and in-frame only. The sample shows some 110,000 clones, roughly 85% of them seen only once. The sample taken for sequencing was peripheral blood. These receptors were obtained from a man aged 35 to 55 with acute or convalescent COVID-19.

CDR3: CASSPDRYYGYTF. The DNA for the CDR3 is TGTGCCAGCAGCCCGGACAGGTACTATGGCTACACCTTC. This chain uses TRBV7-2 with TRBJ1-2, with 7 bases identical to TRBD1. Germline values: CDR1 SGHTA, CDR2 FQGNSA. The CDR3 contains 13 residues. With V trimmed by 5 bases and J by 3 bases, 3 bases remained unmatched. Filled out from reference TRBV7-2 and TRBJ1-2, the complete variable domain reads GAGVSQSPSNKVTEKGKDVELRCDPISGHTALYWYRQSLGQGLEFLIYFQGNSAPDKSGLPSDRFSAERTGGSVSTLTIQRTQQEDSAVYLCASSPDRYYGYTFGSGTRLTVV.

This chain connects TRBV9 to TRBJ2-7; 9 bases are shared with TRBD2. This CDR3 has 16 residues. The V gene end was trimmed by 0 bases and the J gene end by 5 bases; junction bases not matched to a gene: 9. Germline-derived CDR1 and CDR2 are SGDLS and YYNGEE. As DNA, the CDR3 is TGTGCCAGCAGCGTAGCGTCGGCGGGGGGGCGGGACGAGCAGTACTTC. Translated: CASSVASAGGRDEQYF.

The V and J genes are TRBV7-9 and TRBJ2-7; TRBD1 is a possible D gene (6 bases). CDR3 size: 14 residues. Trimming stripped 4 bases from V and 3 bases from J, with 13 bases between. The V gene's germline CDR1 is SEHNR and CDR2 FQNEAQ (reference sequence). The CDR3 spells CASSSPGHNYEQYF. The CDR3, as DNA: TGTGCCAGCAGCTCCCCGGGACACAACTACGAGCAGTACTTC.

This clone was picked up one time. The CDR3 loop is CSASNFQGVAKNIQYF. CDR3 nucleotides: TGCAGTGCTAGTAATTTTCAGGGGGTAGCCAAAAACATTCAGTACTTC. The V gene is TRBV20-1, the J gene TRBJ2-4, with 7 bases lining up with TRBD1. Germline V gene data show CDR1 as DFQATT and CDR2 as SNEGSKA (reference sequence). The CDR3 consists of 16 residues. After removal of 3 bases from V and 0 bases from J, the junction contained 8 bases not matched to a gene.

This clone was counted at least ten times. V is TRBV2 and J is TRBJ2-2; TRBD1 matches 8 bases. CDR1 and CDR2 (germline): SNHLY, FYNNEI. V shed 5 bases, J shed 6 bases, and the junction held 5 bases outside the gene matches. The CDR3 length is 14 residues. The CDR3 loop is CASSPQGAAGELFF. Here the CDR3 DNA reads TGTGCCAGCAGTCCTCAGGGGGCGGCCGGGGAGCTGTTTTTT.

The chain recombines TRBV28 with TRBJ2-3; 7 bases map to TRBD1. The V gene's germline CDR1 is MDHEN and CDR2 SYDVKM. CDR3 size: 13 residues. J was trimmed by 2 bases and V by 10 bases; bases with no gene match: 6. This CDR3 is CAILTGPTDTQYF. The CDR3, as DNA: TGTGCCATCCTGACAGGGCCCACAGATACGCAGTATTTT.

This chain uses TRBV11-2 with TRBJ2-7; D is possibly TRBD2 (5 bases). Per germline, CDR1 SGHAT and CDR2 FQNNGV. This CDR3 has 15 amino acids. V lost 1 base and J 1 base, leaving 11 bases between the germline ends. The CDR3 loop is CASSLGRGFSYEQYF. The DNA of the CDR3 is TGTGCCAGCAGCTTAGGAAGAGGGTTTTCCTACGAGCAGTACTTC. Looking up the rest from reference TRBV11-2 and TRBJ2-7 gives the full variable domain: EAGVAQSPRYKIIEKRQSVAFWCNPISGHATLYWYQQILGQGPKLLIQFQNNGVVDDSQLPKDRFSAERLKGVDSTLKIQPAKLEDSAVYLCASSLGRGFSYEQYFGPGTRLTVT.

This sequence joins TRBV6-1 and TRBJ2-7; D gene unclear. CDR3 length: 13 residues. Germline CDR1 is MNHNS and CDR2 is SASEGT. V lost 3 bases and J lost 0, with 6 bases in between. The CDR3 here is CASSEWASYEQYF. Written as DNA, the CDR3 is TGTGCCAGCAGTGAGTGGGCCTCCTACGAGCAGTACTTC.

This clone appeared a few times. V usage is TRBV3-1 (or the pseudogene TRBV3-2) and J usage is TRBJ2-1, with 13 bases identical to TRBD2. After removal of 5 bases from V and 9 bases from J, the junction contained 10 bases not matched to a gene. The germline CDR1 and CDR2 sequences are LGHDT and YNNKEL (reference sequence). The CDR3 is 16 residues long. The CDR3 coding sequence is TGTGCCAGCAGCTCCCCAACTAGCGGGAGGGTTGGTGAGCAGTTCTTC. This sequence encodes CASSSPTSGRVGEQFF.

This chain joins TRBV28 and TRBJ1-4, with 7 bases that match TRBD1. The J segment lost 0 bases and the V segment lost 4 bases, leaving 8 bases of the junction unmatched. This CDR3 contains 17 residues. Germline V gene data show CDR1 as MDHEN and CDR2 as SYDVKM. The CDR3 loop is CASSSTWGQPTNEKLFF. The DNA of the CDR3 is TGTGCCAGCAGTTCCACCTGGGGACAGCCAACTAATGAAAAACTGTTTTTT.

V and J are TRBV11-1 and TRBJ1-1; possibly TRBD1 for D (5 bases). Per germline, CDR1 SGHAT and CDR2 FQDESV (reference sequence). The CDR3 contains 15 residues. V lost 5 bases and J 1 base, leaving 14 bases between the germline ends. The CDR3 nucleotides are TGTGCCAGCAGCGACCCGGGACTTCGGAACACTGAAGCTTTCTTT. Residues: CASSDPGLRNTEAFF.

The chain carries TRBV27 and TRBJ2-7; 11 bases are shared with TRBD1. CDR3 size: 14 residues. V was pared by 6 bases and J by 6 bases, with 7 bases of the junction left unmatched. Germline lookup yields CDR1 MNHEY and CDR2 SMNVEV (reference sequence). Here the CDR3 reads CASSKGQGAREQYF. CDR3 coding DNA: TGTGCCAGCAGCAAAGGACAGGGGGCTCGCGAGCAGTACTTC.

The V call is TRBV6-1, the J call TRBJ2-6; 9 bases align to TRBD2. Germline V gene lookup returns CDR1 MNHNS and CDR2 SASEGT. CDR3 length: 17 amino acids. Losses at the gene ends were 6 bases for V and 0 bases for J; bases not matched to a gene: 6. CDR3 DNA: TGTGCCAGCAGCGAAAGCGGGAGGATCTCTGGGGCCAACGTCCTGACTTTC. This translates into CASSESGRISGANVLTF.

This clone was recorded once. This chain connects TRBV3-1 (or the pseudogene TRBV3-2) to TRBJ2-1; a weak D match, TRBD2 (5 bases). V lost 1 base, J lost 8 bases, and 12 bases lay in between. CDR1 is LGHDT and CDR2 is YNNKEL in the germline V gene (reference sequence). This CDR3 is 14 amino acids long. CDR3 region: CASSQGQRADEQFF. The CDR3 DNA reads as TGTGCCAGCAGCCAAGGCCAGAGGGCTGATGAGCAGTTCTTC.

The chain is built from TRBV27 and TRBJ1-4; D is ambiguous. This CDR3 has 14 residues. Germline values: CDR1 MNHEY, CDR2 SMNVEV (reference sequence). V was trimmed by 5 bases and J by 2 bases, leaving 9 bases between them. CDR3 DNA: TGTGCCAGCAGTCCCACCGGGACTAATGAAAAACTGTTTTTT. It translates to CASSPTGTNEKLFF.

The chain carries TRBV18 and TRBJ2-5; 7 nucleotides agree with TRBD1. CDR3 length equals 14 residues. Germline CDR1 reads KGHSH; CDR2 reads LQKENI. The ends lost 0 bases at V and 4 bases at J; junction bases unmatched: 2. The CDR3 sequence is CASSPPGDRETQYF. CDR3 DNA: TGTGCCAGCTCACCACCAGGGGACAGAGAGACCCAGTACTTC.

The chain uses TRBV2 and TRBJ1-5; 8 bases align to TRBD1. The germline CDR1 and CDR2 sequences are SNHLY and FYNNEI. The V and J ends lost 5 bases and 3 bases, in that order; junction bases with no gene match: 6. The length of the CDR3 is 15 residues. The CDR3 sequence is CASSPTGVVNQPQHF. CDR3 nucleotides: TGTGCCAGCAGTCCGACAGGGGTCGTCAATCAGCCCCAGCATTTT.

The rearrangement links TRBV29-1 to TRBJ1-1, with a tentative D call TRBD1 (5 bases). The germline gives CDR1 SQVTM, CDR2 ANQGSEA. The V gene lost 5 bases and the J gene lost 0 bases, with 7 bases spanning the gap. The CDR3 consists of 12 residues. This CDR3 is CSVRQMNTEAFF. For the CDR3, the DNA is TGCAGCGTTAGACAGATGAACACTGAAGCTTTCTTT.

The CDR3, as DNA: TGCAGCGTACAAGCTAACTATGGCTACACCTTC. It codes for CSVQANYGYTF. This chain uses TRBV29-1 with TRBJ1-2; no definite D call. V was shortened by 6 bases and J by 0 bases, with 5 bases between the two germline ends. This CDR3 contains 11 residues. Per the germline V gene, CDR1 is SQVTM and CDR2 is ANQGSEA.

V and J are TRBV5-1 and TRBJ2-1; D ambiguous. V was shortened by 4 bases and J by 4 bases, with 15 bases between the two germline ends. The CDR3 sequence is 15 residues long. CDR1 SGHRS and CDR2 YFSETQ come from the germline V gene. CDR3 in amino acids: CASSLTTLPYNEQFF. The DNA for the CDR3 is TGCGCCAGCAGCCTCACTACCCTCCCGTACAATGAGCAGTTCTTC.

This clone has just one count. The chain uses TRBV15 and TRBJ2-7; no clear D gene. CDR3 length: 14 amino acids. Trimming removed 3 bases from V and 6 bases from J, with 15 bases in between. Germline CDR1 is LNHNV and CDR2 is YYDKDF (reference sequence). The CDR3 is CATSRARIRAEQYF. CDR3 nucleotide sequence: TGTGCCACCAGCAGGGCTAGGATCAGAGCCGAGCAGTACTTC.